These 2 T cell receptor beta chains were sequenced from one sample in a study of T cell repertoires in aging, cancer and after chemotherapy. Amplification of TCR beta used genomic DNA extracted from peripheral blood. TRB rearrangements spanning V, D and J were amplified using mixed TRB-A/B primers. TCRdb re-derived calls from the multiplex PCR reads in MiXCR, one entry per CDR3 protein. In the table there are thousands of distinct CDR3 sequences, approximately 40% of which are singletons. Sequencing was performed on blood. The receptors derive from a human donor in good health.

The chain has TRBV29-1 and TRBJ2-4; perhaps TRBD1 as D (6 bases). This CDR3 contains 13 residues. The V end lost 8 bases, the J end lost 7 bases, and 18 bases lay between the germline ends. Per the germline V gene, CDR1 is SQVTM and CDR2 is ANQGSEA. CDR3 residues: CSFTGHRSNIQYF. The CDR3 nucleotides read TGCAGCTTCACGGGACACAGGAGTAACATTCAGTACTTC.

The chain is built from TRBV29-1 and TRBJ1-2, with 9 positions matching TRBD1. Germline assignment: CDR1 SQVTM and CDR2 ANQGSEA. The CDR3 is 12 amino acids. With 3 bases clipped from V and 7 bases from J, the junction kept 3 bases outside the gene matches. For the CDR3, the DNA is TGCAGCGTTGAGACAGGGGGACTTGGCTACACCTTC. Translated, it gives CSVETGGLGYTF.